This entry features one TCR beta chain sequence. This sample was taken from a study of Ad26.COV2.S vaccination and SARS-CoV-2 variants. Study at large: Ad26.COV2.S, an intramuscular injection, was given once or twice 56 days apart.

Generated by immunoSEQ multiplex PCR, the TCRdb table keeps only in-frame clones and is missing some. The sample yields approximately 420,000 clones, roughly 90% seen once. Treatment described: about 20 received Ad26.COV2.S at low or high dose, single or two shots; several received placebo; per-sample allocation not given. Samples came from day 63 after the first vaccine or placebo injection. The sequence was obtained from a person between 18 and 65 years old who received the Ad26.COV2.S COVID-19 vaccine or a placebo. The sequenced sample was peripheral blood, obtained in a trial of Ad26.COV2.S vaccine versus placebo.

Here the CDR3 DNA reads TGTGCCAGCAGCCCCGGGGGACGTATCTATGGCTACACCTTC. It translates to CASSPGGRIYGYTF. The V gene is TRBV7-8, the J gene TRBJ1-2, with D maybe TRBD1 (5 bases). Germline loops: CDR1 SGHVS, CDR2 FQNEAQ. The ends were cut back, 5 bases at V and 4 bases at J, with 14 bases in the middle. This CDR3 has 14 amino acids.